This T cell receptor (beta chain) comes out of a study of cytomegalovirus exposure and HLA in healthy donors. The assay was immunoSEQ multiplex PCR, and TCRdb's table has in-frame clones only and misses some. This sample has tens of thousands of clones; 85% to 95% occur once, and the top ten carry about 0.7%. J gave up 3 bases and V 1 base, and 6 bases lay outside the gene matches. From germline, CDR1 is MDHEN and CDR2 SYDVKM. The CDR3 is made up of 16 amino acids. This clonotype was sampled from a woman aged 18-35 years in good health and CMV-seronegative. J is TRBJ2-7 and V is TRBV28; 10 bases map to TRBD1. The sample was PBMCs. The chain's CDR3 is CASSLFGDRGLYEQYF. CDR3 DNA sequence: TGTGCCAGCAGTTTATTCGGGGACAGGGGCCTCTACGAGCAGTACTTC.